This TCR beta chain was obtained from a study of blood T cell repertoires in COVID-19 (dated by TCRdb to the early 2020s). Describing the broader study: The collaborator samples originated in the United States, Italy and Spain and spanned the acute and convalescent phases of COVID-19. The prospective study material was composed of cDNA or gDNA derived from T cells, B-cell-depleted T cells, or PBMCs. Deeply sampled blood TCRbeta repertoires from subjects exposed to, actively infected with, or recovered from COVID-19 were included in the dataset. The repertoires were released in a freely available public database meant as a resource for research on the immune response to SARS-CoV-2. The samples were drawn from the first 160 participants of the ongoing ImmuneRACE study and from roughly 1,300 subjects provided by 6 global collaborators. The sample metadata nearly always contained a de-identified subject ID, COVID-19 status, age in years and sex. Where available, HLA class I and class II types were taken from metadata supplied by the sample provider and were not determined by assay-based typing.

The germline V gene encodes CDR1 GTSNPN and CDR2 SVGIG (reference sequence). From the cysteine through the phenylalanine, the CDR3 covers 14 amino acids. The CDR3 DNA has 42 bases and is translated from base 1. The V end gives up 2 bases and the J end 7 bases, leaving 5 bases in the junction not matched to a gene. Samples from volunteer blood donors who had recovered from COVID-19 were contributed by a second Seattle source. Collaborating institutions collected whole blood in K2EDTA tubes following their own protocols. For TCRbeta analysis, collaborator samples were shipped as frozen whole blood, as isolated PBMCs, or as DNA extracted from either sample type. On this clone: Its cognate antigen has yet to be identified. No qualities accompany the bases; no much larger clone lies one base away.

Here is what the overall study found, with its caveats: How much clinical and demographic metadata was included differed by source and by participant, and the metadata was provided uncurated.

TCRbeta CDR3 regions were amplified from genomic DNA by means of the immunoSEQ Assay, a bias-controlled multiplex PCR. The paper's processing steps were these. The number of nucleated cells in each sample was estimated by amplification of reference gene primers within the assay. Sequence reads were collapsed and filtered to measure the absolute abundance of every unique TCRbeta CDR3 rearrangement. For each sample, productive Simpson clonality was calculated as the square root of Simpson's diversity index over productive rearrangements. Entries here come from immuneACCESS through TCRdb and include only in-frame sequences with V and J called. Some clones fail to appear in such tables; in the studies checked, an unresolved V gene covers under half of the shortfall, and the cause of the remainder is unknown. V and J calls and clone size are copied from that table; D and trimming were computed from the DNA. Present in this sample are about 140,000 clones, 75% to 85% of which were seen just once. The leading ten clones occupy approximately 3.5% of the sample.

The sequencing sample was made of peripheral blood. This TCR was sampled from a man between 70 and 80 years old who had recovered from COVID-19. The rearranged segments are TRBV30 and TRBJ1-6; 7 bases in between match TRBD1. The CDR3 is CAWSFGQENSPLHF. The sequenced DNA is TGTGCCTGGAGTTTCGGACAGGAGAATTCACCCCTCCACTTT.